This T cell receptor beta chain was observed in a study of vaccination and CD4 T cells after COVID-19. Study details: Investigators stimulated cells with overlapping spike peptides drawn from SARS-CoV-2, HCoV-NL63, HCoV-OC43 and HCoV-229E. Study-level results: Rising from around 20 to 38, the median of SARS-CoV-2-reactive clonotypes did not change significantly.

Sequence data for DNA of cultured CD4+ T cells were generated by the Oncomine TCR Beta short-read assay. Genomic DNA from cultured CD4+ T cells was extracted. MiXCR, run by TCRdb on the PCR reads, gives a single entry per CDR3 protein. Of roughly 15,000 distinct CDR3 sequences listed, under 80% are singletons. There are a few counts of this clonotype. Its antigen is currently unknown. Regarding treatment: roughly 11-day PBMC culture with coronavirus spike peptide pools or control peptides (ViraFEST assay). The CDR3 length is 16 residues. V lost 5 bases and J lost 7; bases outside the gene matches: 12. Germline CDR1 is DFQATT and CDR2 is SNEGSKA (reference sequence).

Sequenced: CD4+ T cells from blood, cultured in vitro. V is TRBV20-1 and J is TRBJ2-7, with 15 nucleotides matching TRBD2. This clonotype was sampled from a human donor who had recovered from COVID-19. CDR3 nucleotide sequence: TGCAGTGCTTCCGGGACTAGCGGGAGGCCGAGTGGGGAGCAGTACTTC. It codes for CSASGTSGRPSGEQYF.